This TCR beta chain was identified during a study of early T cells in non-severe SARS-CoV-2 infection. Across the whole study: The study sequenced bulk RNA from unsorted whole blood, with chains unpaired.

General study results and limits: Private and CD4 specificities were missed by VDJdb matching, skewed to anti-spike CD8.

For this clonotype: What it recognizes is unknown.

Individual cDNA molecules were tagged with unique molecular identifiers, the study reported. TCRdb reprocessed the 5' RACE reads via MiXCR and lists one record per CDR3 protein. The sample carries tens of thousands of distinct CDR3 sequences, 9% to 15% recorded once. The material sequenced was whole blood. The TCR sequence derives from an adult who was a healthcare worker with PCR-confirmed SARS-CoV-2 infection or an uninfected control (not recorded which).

The chain's CDR3 is CASTRTTNTGELFF. In DNA form, the CDR3 reads TGTGCCAGCACCAGGACCACGAACACCGGGGAGCTGTTTTTT. The V gene is TRBV5-4, the J gene TRBJ2-2, with D unresolved. Germline CDR1 SGHNT, CDR2 YYREEE (reference sequence). Trimming removed 6 bases from V and 0 bases from J, with 9 bases in between. The CDR3 is 14 amino acids.